The subject of this entry is one T cell receptor (beta chain). What it recognizes is unknown. From germline, CDR1 is MNHNY and CDR2 SVGAGI (reference sequence). The CDR3 extends over 11 amino acids. Trimming removed 8 bases from V and 14 bases from J, with 15 bases in between. Repertoires were generated with immunoSEQ multiplex PCR, while TCRdb's copy carries only in-frame clones and drops some. The table lists about 61,000 clones, over 70% of them singletons. Sample time point: baseline pretreatment blood. As to treatment: 15 Gy SBRT to primary tumor, nephrectomy 4 weeks later. After SBRT, blood was collected at 2 and 4 weeks, plus baseline. Clear cell pathology was present in this patient's renal cell carcinoma. The data stem from a study of radiation and T cells in renal cell carcinoma. Findings and limits, study-wide: Without pretreatment biopsies, baseline tumor clonotype presence was undetermined. Top tumor clonotypes rose in blood 2 weeks post-radiation, then contracted.

The input for sequencing was blood, taken from a patient whose treatment included radiotherapy and nephrectomy. V is TRBV6-6 and J is TRBJ1-4; a weak D match, TRBD1 (5 bases). This TCR was recovered from a man between 60 and 70 years old with renal cell carcinoma. CDR3 sequence reads: CASGVGRLLFF. The DNA for the CDR3 is TGTGCCAGCGGAGTGGGACGATTGCTGTTTTTT.